What follows describes a single T cell receptor beta chain. The data are from a study of T cell changes during pregnancy in multiple sclerosis. The CDR3 length is 17 residues. Germline CDR1 reads SGHVS; CDR2 reads FQNEAQ. J was trimmed by 4 bases and V by 5 bases; bases with no gene match: 10. Assay used: immunoSEQ multiplex PCR; TCRdb lists only in-frame clones, some missing. Here the sample spans approximately 80,000 clones, 94% being singletons. Sequenced material: peripheral blood, taken in the second trimester of pregnancy. This clonotype was sampled from a female donor in good health, enrolled as a control in a pregnancy study. V and J are TRBV7-8 and TRBJ2-2; 10 positions match TRBD2. CDR3 loop: CASSLRTSGGGTGELFF. CDR3 bases: TGTGCCAGCAGCCTCAGGACTAGCGGAGGGGGCACCGGGGAGCTGTTTTTT.